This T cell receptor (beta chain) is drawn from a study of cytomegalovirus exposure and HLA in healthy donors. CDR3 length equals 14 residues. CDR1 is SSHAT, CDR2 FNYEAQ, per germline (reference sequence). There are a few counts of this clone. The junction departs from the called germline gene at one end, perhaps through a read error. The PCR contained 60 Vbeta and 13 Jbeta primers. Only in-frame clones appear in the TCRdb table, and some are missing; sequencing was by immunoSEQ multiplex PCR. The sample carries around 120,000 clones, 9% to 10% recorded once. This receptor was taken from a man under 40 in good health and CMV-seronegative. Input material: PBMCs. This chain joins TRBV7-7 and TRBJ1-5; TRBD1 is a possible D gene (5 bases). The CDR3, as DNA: TGTGCTAGCAGCTTTGATCCAGGGCAACAGCCCCAGCATTTT. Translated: CASSFDPGQQPQHF.